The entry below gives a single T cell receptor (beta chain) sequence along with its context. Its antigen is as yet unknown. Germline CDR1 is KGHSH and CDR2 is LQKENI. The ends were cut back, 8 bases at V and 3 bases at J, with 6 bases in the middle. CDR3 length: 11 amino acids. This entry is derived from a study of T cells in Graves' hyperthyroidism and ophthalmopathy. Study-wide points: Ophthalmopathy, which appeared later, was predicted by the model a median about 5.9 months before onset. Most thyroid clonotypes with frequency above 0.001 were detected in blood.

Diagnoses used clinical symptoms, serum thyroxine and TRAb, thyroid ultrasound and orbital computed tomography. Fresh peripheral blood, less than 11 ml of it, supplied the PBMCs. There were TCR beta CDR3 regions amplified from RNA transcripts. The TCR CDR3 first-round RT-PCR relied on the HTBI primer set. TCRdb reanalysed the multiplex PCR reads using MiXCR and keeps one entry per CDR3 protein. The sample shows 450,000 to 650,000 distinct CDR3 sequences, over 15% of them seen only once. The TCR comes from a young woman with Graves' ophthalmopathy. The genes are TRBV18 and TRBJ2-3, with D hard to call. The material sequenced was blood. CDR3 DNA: TGTGCCAGCCCACAAACAGATACGCAGTATTTT. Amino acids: CASPQTDTQYF.